One sample yielded the 2 T cell receptor beta chains listed below, sequenced in a study of blood T cell repertoires in COVID-19. The assay was immunoSEQ multiplex PCR, and TCRdb's table has in-frame clones only and misses some. The sample yields approximately 140,000 clones, about 86% seen once. Sequencing was done on a sample of peripheral blood. These receptors all come from a woman in her sixties or seventies with acute or convalescent COVID-19.

The chain has TRBV4-2 and TRBJ2-3; 7 nucleotides align to TRBD2. Germline V CDR1 and CDR2: LGHNA, YNFKEQ. Unmatched junction bases numbered 11, after V lost 1 base and J lost 4 bases. The CDR3 runs to 17 residues. CDR3 sequence: CASSQVGRGGGSDTQYF. CDR3 bases: TGTGCCAGCAGCCAAGTGGGGCGTGGGGGGGGTTCAGATACGCAGTATTTT.

Remarks on this clone: The junction departs from the called germline gene at one end, perhaps through a read error. The V and J genes are TRBV4-3 and TRBJ2-1; TRBD2 agrees at 8 bases. The CDR3 contains 17 residues. Germline V gives CDR1 LGHNA, CDR2 YSLEER. The CDR3 loop reads CASSRALSGASFNEQFF. The CDR3 nucleotides are TGCGCCAGCAGCCGGGCACTTAGCGGGGCCTCCTTCAATGAGCAGTTCTTC.